This TCR beta chain is from a study of regulatory T cells. General observations from the study: In CD3G-deficient patients, conventional CD4+ T cells were enriched for hydrophobic CDR3 residues at positions 6 and 7.

The primer mix had 52 TRBV and 13 TRBJ primers. The assay was immunoSEQ multiplex PCR, and TCRdb's table has in-frame clones only and misses some. The table shows 30,000 to 40,000 clones, with roughly 92% occurring only once. At testing, patients were 2 to 39 years old, with reduced naive and increased memory T-cell proportions. Notes on this clone: What it binds is not known.

Germline CDR1 is LNHDA and CDR2 is SQIVND (reference sequence). The CDR3 sequence is 16 residues long. J gave up 2 bases and V 1 base, and 5 bases lay outside the gene matches. The specimen sequenced was conventional CD4+ T cells sorted from blood. The V and J genes are TRBV19 and TRBJ1-5; 7 bases fit TRBD1. The sequence was collected from a child aged 2-9 years with CD3G deficiency. CDR3 region: CASSIVAGGGNQPQHF. CDR3 nucleotide sequence: TGTGCCAGTAGTATAGTGGCAGGGGGTGGCAATCAGCCCCAGCATTTT.